What follows is one TCR beta chain and its context. The sample belongs to a study of blood T cell repertoires in COVID-19. Study information: Samples of COVID-19 (acute and convalescent) were obtained from the United States, Italy and Spain.

Generated by immunoSEQ multiplex PCR, the TCRdb table keeps only in-frame clones and is missing some. The table includes roughly 190,000 clones, around 76% detected once. The CDR3 has 16 residues. V lost 4 bases and J 0 bases, leaving 15 bases between the germline ends. Per the germline V gene, CDR1 is SGHAT and CDR2 is FQNNGV. The clonotype was recovered from a woman aged 45-65 years with active or convalescent COVID-19. The chain combines TRBV11-2 with TRBJ1-1, with a weak D call TRBD1 (5 bases). The sample consisted of peripheral blood. CDR3 in amino acids: CASSSTRGTVNTEAFF. CDR3 bases: TGTGCCAGCAGCTCCACCCGCGGGACCGTGAACACTGAAGCTTTCTTT.